One and the same sample provided the 3 T cell receptor beta chains below, sequenced in a study of shared T cell receptors in the human thymus. Sequencing used immunoSEQ multiplex PCR; TCRdb keeps in-frame clones, though not all of them. The sample has hundreds of thousands of clones, around 87% seen once. These data also featured in a second study, about human thymus T cells.

What was sequenced was thymocytes. The receptors originated from a boy younger than two with a congenital heart defect.

This chain connects TRBV27 to TRBJ2-7; D call uncertain. The CDR3 is 19 residues long. Germline V gene sequence: CDR1 MNHEY, CDR2 SMNVEV (reference sequence). With 6 bases removed from V and 4 bases from J, the gap between germline ends came to 31 bases. The CDR3 region is CASSSKIGPAELAIYEQYF. CDR3 coding DNA: TGTGCCAGCAGCTCCAAGATTGGCCCGGCGGAATTAGCTATTTACGAGCAGTACTTC.

The J gene is TRBJ1-4, the V gene TRBV7-8; 10 bases align to TRBD1. The CDR3 contains 17 residues. In germline, CDR1 is SGHVS, CDR2 FQNEAQ. V trimming: 5 bases; J trimming: 2 bases; junction bases outside the gene matches: 8. The CDR3 sequence: CASSRWTGGSTNEKLFF. The CDR3 nucleotides are TGTGCCAGCAGCCGATGGACAGGGGGGTCGACTAATGAAAAACTGTTTTTT.

The gene calls are TRBV2 and TRBJ1-2; D perhaps matches TRBD1 (5 bases). CDR3 size: 13 residues. Germline loops: CDR1 SNHLY, CDR2 FYNNEI. V lost 7 bases, J lost 9 bases, and 18 bases lay in between. The CDR3 DNA reads as TGTGCCAGCACCGGGGGACCTCCAGGGAGCTACACCTTC. Translated: CASTGGPPGSYTF.